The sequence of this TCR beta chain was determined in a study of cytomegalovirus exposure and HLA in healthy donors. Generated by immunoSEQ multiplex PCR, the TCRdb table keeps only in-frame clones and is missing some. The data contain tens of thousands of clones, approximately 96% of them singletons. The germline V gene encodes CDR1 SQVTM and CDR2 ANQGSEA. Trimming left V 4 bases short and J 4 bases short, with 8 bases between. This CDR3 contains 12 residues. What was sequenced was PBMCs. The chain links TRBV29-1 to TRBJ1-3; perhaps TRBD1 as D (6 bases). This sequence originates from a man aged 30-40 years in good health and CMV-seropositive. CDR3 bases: TGCAGCGTTGCAGGGGCCGGAAACACCATATATTTT. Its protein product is CSVAGAGNTIYF. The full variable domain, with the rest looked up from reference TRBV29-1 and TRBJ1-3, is SAVISQKPSRDICQRGTSLTIQCQVDSQVTMMFWYRQQPGQSLTLIATANQGSEATYESGFVIDKFPISRPNLTFSTLTVSNMSPEDSSIYLCSVAGAGNTIYFGEGSWLTVV.